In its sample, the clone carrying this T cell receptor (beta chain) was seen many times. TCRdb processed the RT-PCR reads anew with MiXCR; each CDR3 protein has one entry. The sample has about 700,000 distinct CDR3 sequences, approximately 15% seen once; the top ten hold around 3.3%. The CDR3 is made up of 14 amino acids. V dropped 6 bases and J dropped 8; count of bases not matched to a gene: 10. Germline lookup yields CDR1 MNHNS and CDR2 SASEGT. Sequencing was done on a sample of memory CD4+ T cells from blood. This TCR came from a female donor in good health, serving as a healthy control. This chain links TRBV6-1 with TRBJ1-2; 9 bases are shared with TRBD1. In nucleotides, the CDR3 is TGTGCCAGCAGCCCCGGGACAGGGAGTGGCGGCTACACCTTC. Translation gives CASSPGTGSGGYTF.